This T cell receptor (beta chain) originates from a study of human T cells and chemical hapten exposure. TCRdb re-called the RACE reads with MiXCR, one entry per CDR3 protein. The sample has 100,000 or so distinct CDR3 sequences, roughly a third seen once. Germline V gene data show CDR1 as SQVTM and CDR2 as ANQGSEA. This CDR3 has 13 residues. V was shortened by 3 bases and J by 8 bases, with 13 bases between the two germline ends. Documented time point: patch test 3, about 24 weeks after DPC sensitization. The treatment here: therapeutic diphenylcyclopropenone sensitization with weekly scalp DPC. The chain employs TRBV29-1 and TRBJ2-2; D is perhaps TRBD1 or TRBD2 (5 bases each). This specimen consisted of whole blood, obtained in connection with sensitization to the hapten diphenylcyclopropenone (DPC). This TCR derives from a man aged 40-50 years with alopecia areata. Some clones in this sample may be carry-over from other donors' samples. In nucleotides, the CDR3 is TGCAGCGTTGAGTTGAGGGGTTCAGGGGAGCTGTTTTTT. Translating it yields CSVELRGSGELFF.